This T cell receptor beta chain stems from a study of shared clonotypes between healthy human individuals. Findings and limits, study-wide: Rarefaction indicated that sorted-subset sequencing remained incomplete although depth was large. Among a handful of donors, about 4.6% of naive CD4 clonotypes were found in common.

This CDR3 has 19 amino acids. Germline CDR1 is SGHVS and CDR2 is FQNEAQ. Unmatched junction bases numbered 14, after V lost 4 bases and J lost 3 bases. This clone showed up just once. No antigen is known for it. Researchers reported that CD8 memory united CD45RO+ cells with CCR7-negative CD45RA+ TemRA cells. Sequencing used immunoSEQ multiplex PCR; TCRdb keeps in-frame clones, though not all of them. The data show 550,000 to 800,000 clones, about 90% seen once. Material for sequencing was memory CD8+ T cells from PBMCs. The subset denotes: CD45RO+ cells pooled with CCR7-negative TemRA cells. The sequence came from a man between 18 and 35 years old in good health. Some clones in this sample may be carry-over from other donors' samples. The chain joins TRBV7-8 to TRBJ2-1, with 11 bases that match TRBD2. This CDR3 is CASSSGLAGPYLDYNEQFF. Here the CDR3 DNA reads TGTGCCAGCAGCTCCGGACTAGCGGGCCCGTACTTGGACTACAATGAGCAGTTCTTC.